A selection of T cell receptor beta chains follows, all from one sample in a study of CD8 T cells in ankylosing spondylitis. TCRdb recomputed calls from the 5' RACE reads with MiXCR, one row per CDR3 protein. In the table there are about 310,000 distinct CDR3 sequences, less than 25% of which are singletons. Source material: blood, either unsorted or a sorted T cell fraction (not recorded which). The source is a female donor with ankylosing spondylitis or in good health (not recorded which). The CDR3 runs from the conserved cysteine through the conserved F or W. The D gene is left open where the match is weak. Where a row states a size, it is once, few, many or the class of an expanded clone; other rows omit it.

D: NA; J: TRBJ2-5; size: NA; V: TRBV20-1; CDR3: CSARQTRQETQYF; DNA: TGCAGTGCTAGACAGACTCGCCAAGAGACCCAGTACTTC
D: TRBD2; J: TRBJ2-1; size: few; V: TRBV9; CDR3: CASSPGGDPDNEQFF; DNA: TGTGCCAGCAGCCCGGGGGGAGACCCGGACAATGAGCAGTTCTTC
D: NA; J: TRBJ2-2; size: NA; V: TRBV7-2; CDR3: CASSHREVTGELFF; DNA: TGTGCCAGCAGCCACAGGGAGGTCACCGGGGAGCTGTTTTTT
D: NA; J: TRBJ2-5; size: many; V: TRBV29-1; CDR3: CSVEDRETQYF; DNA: TGCAGCGTTGAAGATCGGGAGACCCAGTACTTC
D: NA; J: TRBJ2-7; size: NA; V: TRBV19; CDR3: CATSRGRQYEQYF; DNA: TGTGCCACCAGCAGGGGCCGACAATACGAGCAGTACTTC
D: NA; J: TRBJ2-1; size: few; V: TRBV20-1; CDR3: CSARVRKGSSSYNEQFF; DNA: TGCAGTGCTAGAGTTAGGAAGGGCTCGAGCTCCTACAATGAGCAGTTCTTC
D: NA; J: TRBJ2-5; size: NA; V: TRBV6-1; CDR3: CASSAGTPRGETQYF; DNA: TGTGCCAGCAGCGCCGGGACTCCTCGGGGAGAGACCCAGTACTTC
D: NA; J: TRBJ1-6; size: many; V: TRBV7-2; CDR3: CASVLQGTNSPLHF; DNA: TGTGCCAGCGTTCTACAGGGCACTAATTCACCCCTCCACTTT
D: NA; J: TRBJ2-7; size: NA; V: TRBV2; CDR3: CASSVEVGSPYEQYF; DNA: TGTGCCAGCAGTGTCGAGGTGGGATCCCCCTACGAGCAGTACTTC
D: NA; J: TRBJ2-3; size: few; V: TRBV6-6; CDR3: CASSHSGTDTQYF; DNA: TGTGCCAGCAGTCACTCTGGCACAGATACGCAGTATTTT
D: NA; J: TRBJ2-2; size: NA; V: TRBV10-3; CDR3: CAISESTGSRELFF; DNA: TGTGCCATCAGTGAGTCCACCGGGTCCCGGGAGCTGTTTTTT
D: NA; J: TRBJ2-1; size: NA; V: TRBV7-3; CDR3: CASSLNPPGVRNEQFF; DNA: TGTGCCAGCAGCTTGAATCCACCGGGGGTACGCAATGAGCAGTTCTTC
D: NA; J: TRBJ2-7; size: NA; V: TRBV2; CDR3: CATVPPTTNYEQYF; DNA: TGTGCCACCGTTCCCCCGACCACCAACTACGAGCAGTACTTC
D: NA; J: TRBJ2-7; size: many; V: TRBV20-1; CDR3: CSASLGRIYEQYF; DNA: TGCAGTGCTAGTCTCGGACGGATTTACGAGCAGTACTTC
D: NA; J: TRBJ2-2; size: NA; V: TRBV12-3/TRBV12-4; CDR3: CASSPTPRQGRSTGELSF; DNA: TGTGCCAGCAGTCCCACACCTAGGCAGGGGAGGTCCACCGGGGAGCTGTCTTTT
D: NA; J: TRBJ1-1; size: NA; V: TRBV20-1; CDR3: CSARDRTEAFF; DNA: TGCAGTGCTAGAGATAGGACTGAAGCTTTCTTT